The sequence of this T cell receptor (beta chain) was determined in a study of cytomegalovirus exposure and HLA in healthy donors. The study ran its PCR with 60 Vbeta and 13 Jbeta primers. TCRdb's copy holds only in-frame clones and misses some; the assay was immunoSEQ multiplex PCR. The table lists fewer than 150,000 clones, about 80% of them singletons. Trimming shortened V by 4 bases and J by 1 base, and 14 bases separated the two germline ends. Germline CDR1 reads MDHEN; CDR2 reads SYDVKM. The length of the CDR3 is 15 residues. The sequenced sample consisted of PBMCs. This clonotype was obtained from a man aged 40-55 years in good health and CMV-seropositive. The chain employs TRBV28 and TRBJ2-7; D gene unclear. The CDR3 bases are TGTGCCAGCAGTTATCCACGGCGGTTTTCCTACGAGCAGTACTTC. Protein sequence: CASSYPRRFSYEQYF.